In its sample, the clone carrying this T cell receptor (beta chain) was seen a few times. The sample is drawn from a study of patients and donors after allogeneic stem cell transplantation. TCRdb fed the RT-PCR reads into MiXCR, producing one record per CDR3 protein. In the table there are 190,000 or so distinct CDR3 sequences, more than 35% of which are singletons. V was clipped by 7 bases and J by 0 bases, with 18 bases between them. This CDR3 has 16 amino acids. Material for sequencing was blood, either unsorted or a sorted T cell fraction (not recorded which). This sequence originates from a human donor who was either an allogeneic HSCT recipient or a stem cell or donor lymphocyte infusion donor (not recorded which). It is not recorded whose cells these are; they may come from a transplant donor. The chain has TRBV12-3 or TRBV12-4 and TRBJ1-1, with TRBD1 as a possible D gene (5 bases). The CDR3 protein is CASTQYRFSMNTEAFF. Written as DNA, the CDR3 is TGTGCCAGCACCCAGTACAGGTTTTCCATGAACACTGAAGCTTTCTTT.